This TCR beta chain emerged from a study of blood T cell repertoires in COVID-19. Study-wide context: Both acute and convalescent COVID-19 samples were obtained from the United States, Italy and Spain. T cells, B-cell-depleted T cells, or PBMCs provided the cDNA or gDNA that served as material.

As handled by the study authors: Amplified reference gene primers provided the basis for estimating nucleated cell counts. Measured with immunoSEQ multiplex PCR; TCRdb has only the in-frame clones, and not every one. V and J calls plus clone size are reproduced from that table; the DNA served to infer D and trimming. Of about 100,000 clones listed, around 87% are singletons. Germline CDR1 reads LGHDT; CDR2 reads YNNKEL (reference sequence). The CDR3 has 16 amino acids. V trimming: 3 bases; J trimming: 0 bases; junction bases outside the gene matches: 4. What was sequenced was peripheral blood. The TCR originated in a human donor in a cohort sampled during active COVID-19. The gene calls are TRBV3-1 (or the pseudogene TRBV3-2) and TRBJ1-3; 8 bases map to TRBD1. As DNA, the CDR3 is TGTGCCAGCAGCCACGGGACAGGCTCCTCTGGAAACACCATATATTTT. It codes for CASSHGTGSSGNTIYF.